The sequence of this TCR beta chain was determined in a study of T cells in Graves' hyperthyroidism and ophthalmopathy. Study results and limitations: For ophthalmopathy, model prediction preceded onset by a median about six months. Within blood appeared most thyroid clonotypes that had expanded above 0.001.

In germline, CDR1 is DFQATT, CDR2 SNEGSKA (reference sequence). The CDR3 is 16 residues long. V lost 0 bases, J lost 12 bases, and 15 bases stayed unmatched. Patients having uncontrolled infection, another autoimmune disease, pregnancy or lactation were not included. TCR beta CDR3 regions were amplified from RNA. HTBI primers drove first-round RT-PCR of the TCR CDR3. In TCRdb, the multiplex PCR reads were re-called with MiXCR into one record per CDR3 protein. The sample yields hundreds of thousands of distinct CDR3 sequences, around 15% seen once. In this sample, this clonotype turned up a few times. What it recognizes is unknown.

Sequenced: blood. The receptor was isolated from a woman in her late teens or twenties with Graves' hyperthyroidism. This sequence joins TRBV20-1 and TRBJ2-1; 9 bases are shared with TRBD2. CDR3 nucleotides: TGCAGTGCTAGAGATTATCTCCGGGCTAGCGGGGTCCCGCAGTTCTTC. It encodes CSARDYLRASGVPQFF.